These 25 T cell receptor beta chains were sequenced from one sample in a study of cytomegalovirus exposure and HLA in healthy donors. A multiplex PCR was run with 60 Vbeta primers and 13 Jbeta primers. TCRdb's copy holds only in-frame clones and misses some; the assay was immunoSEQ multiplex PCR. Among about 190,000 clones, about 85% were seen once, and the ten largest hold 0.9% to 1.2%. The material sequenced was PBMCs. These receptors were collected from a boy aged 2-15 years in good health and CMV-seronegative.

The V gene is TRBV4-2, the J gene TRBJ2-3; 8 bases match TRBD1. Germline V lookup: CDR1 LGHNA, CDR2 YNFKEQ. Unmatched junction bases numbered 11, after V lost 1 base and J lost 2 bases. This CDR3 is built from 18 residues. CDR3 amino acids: CASSQVFLRQGTTDTQYF. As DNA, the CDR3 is TGTGCCAGCAGCCAAGTGTTTCTGAGACAGGGGACCACAGATACGCAGTATTTT.

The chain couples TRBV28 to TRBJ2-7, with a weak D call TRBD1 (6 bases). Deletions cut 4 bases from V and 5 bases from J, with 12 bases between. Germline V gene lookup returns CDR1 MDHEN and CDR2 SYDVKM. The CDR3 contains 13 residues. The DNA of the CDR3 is TGTGCCAGCAGTTCCCAATACAGGGACGAGCAGTACTTC. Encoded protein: CASSSQYRDEQYF.

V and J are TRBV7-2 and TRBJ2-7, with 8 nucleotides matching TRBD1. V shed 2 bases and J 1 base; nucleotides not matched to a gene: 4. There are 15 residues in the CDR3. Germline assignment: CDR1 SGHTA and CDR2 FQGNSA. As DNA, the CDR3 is TGTGCCAGCAGCTTATACAGGGGGAAATCCTACGAGCAGTACTTC. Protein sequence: CASSLYRGKSYEQYF.

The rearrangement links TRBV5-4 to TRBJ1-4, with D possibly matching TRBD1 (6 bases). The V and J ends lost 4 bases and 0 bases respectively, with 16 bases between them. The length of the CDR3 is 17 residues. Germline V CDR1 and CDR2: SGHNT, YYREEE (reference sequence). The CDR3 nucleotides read TGTGCCAGCAGCCGTCGAGGGGGGGGCTCAACTAATGAAAAACTGTTTTTT. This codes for CASSRRGGGSTNEKLFF. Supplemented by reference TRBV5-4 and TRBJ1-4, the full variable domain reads ETGVTQSPTHLIKTRGQQVTLRCSSQSGHNTVSWYQQALGQGPQFIFQYYREEENGRGNFPPRFSGLQFPNYSSELNVNALELDDSALYLCASSRRGGGSTNEKLFFGSGTQLSVL.

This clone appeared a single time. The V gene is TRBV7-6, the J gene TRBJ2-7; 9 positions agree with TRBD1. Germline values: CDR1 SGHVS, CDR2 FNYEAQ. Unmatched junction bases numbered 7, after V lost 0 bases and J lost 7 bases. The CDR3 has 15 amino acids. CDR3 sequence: CASSLAGTGSVEQYF. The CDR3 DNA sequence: TGTGCCAGCAGCTTAGCCGGGACAGGGAGTGTGGAGCAGTACTTC.

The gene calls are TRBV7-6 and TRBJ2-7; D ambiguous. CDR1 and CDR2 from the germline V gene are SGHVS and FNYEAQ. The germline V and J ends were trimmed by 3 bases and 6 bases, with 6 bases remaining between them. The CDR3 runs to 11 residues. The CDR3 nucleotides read TGTGCCAGCAGCTTGTCGAGCGAGCAGTACTTC. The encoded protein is CASSLSSEQYF. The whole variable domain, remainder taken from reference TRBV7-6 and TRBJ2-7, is GAGVSQSPRYKVTKRGQDVALRCDPISGHVSLYWYRQALGQGPEFLTYFNYEAQQDKSGLPNDRFSAERPEGSISTLTIQRTEQRDSAMYRCASSLSSEQYFGPGTRLTVT.

CDR3 region: CASSLTPTGLAETQYF. CDR3 DNA sequence: TGTGCCAGCAGCCTTACCCCGACAGGGTTGGCAGAGACCCAGTACTTC. The chain carries TRBV7-6 and TRBJ2-5; 7 nucleotides align to TRBD1. V shed 5 bases and J 4 bases; nucleotides not matched to a gene: 13. The CDR3 sequence is 16 residues long. Looked up from germline, CDR1 is SGHVS and CDR2 is FNYEAQ.

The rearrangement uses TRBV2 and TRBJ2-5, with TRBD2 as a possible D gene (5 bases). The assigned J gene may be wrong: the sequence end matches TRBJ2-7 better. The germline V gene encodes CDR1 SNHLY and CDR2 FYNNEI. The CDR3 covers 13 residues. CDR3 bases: TGTGCCAGCAGTGAACGGGGTCGCTACGAGCAGTACTTC. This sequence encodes CASSERGRYEQYF.

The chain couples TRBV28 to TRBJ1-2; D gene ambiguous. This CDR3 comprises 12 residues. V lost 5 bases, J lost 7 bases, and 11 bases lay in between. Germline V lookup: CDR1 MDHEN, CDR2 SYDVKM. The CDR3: CASSVVPFGYTF. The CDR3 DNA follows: TGTGCCAGCAGTGTAGTGCCATTTGGCTACACCTTC.

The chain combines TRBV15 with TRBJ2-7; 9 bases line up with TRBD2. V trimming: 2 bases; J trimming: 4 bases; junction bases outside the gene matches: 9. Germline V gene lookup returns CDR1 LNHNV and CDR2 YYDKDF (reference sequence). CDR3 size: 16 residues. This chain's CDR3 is CATSRISGGAVYEQYF. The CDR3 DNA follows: TGTGCCACCAGCAGAATTAGCGGGGGAGCAGTTTACGAGCAGTACTTC.

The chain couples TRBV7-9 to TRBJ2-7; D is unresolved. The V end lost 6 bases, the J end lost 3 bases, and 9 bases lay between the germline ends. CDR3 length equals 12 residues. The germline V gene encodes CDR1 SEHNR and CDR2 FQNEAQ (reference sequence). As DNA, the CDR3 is TGTGCCAGCAGAAGACAAGACTACGAGCAGTACTTC. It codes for CASRRQDYEQYF.

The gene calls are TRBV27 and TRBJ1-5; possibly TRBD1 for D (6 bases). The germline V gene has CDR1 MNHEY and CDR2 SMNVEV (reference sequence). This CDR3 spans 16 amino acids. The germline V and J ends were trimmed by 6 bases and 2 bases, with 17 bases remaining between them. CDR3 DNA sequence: TGTGCCAGCAGGGGGCAGGGGCGTGGGGGCAATCAGCCCCAGCATTTT. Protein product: CASRGQGRGGNQPQHF.

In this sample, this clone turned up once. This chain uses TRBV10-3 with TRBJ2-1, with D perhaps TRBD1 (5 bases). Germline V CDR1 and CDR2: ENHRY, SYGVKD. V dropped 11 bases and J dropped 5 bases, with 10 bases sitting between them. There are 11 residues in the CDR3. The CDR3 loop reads CASQGNNEQFF. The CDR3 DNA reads TGTGCCTCCCAGGGAAACAATGAGCAGTTCTTC.

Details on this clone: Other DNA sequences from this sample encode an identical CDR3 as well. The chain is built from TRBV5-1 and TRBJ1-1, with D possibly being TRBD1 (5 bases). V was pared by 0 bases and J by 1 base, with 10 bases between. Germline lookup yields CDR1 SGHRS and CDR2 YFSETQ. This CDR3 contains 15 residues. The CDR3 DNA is TGCGCCAGCAGCTTGGGCAGGGTCGGGAACACTGAAGCTTTCTTT. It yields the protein CASSLGRVGNTEAFF.

CDR3 in DNA: TGCGCCTCCCAGGGGAATAGCGGGACTAGCACAGATACGCAGTATTTT. Translation gives CASQGNSGTSTDTQYF. The chain uses TRBV5-1 and TRBJ2-3; TRBD2 matches 8 bases. With 10 bases clipped from V and 0 bases from J, the junction kept 13 bases outside the gene matches. Germline CDR1 and CDR2: SGHRS and YFSETQ. The CDR3 extends over 16 amino acids. The variable domain in full, completed from reference TRBV5-1 and TRBJ2-3, reads KAGVTQTPRYLIKTRGQQVTLSCSPISGHRSVSWYQQTPGQGLQFLFEYFSETQRNKGNFPGRFSGRQFSNSRSEMNVSTLELGDSALYLCASQGNSGTSTDTQYFGPGTRLTVL.

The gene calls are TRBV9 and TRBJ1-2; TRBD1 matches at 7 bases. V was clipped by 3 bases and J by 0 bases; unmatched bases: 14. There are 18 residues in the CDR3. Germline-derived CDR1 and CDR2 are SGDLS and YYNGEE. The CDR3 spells CASSEIPTGLRTNYGYTF. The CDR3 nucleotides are TGTGCCAGCAGCGAGATACCGACAGGGCTACGAACTAACTATGGCTACACCTTC. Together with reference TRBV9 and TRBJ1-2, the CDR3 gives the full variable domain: DSGVTQTPKHLITATGQRVTLRCSPRSGDLSVYWYQQSLDQGLQFLIQYYNGEERAKGNILERFSAQQFPDLHSELNLSSLELGDSALYFCASSEIPTGLRTNYGYTFGSGTRLTVV.

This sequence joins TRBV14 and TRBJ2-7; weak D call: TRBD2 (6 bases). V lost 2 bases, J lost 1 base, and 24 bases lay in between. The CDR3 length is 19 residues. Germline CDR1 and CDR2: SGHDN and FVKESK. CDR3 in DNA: TGTGCCAGCAGCCAAAGGAGGCGGGAAACCTTGTATCTTTCCTACGAGCAGTACTTC. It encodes CASSQRRRETLYLSYEQYF.

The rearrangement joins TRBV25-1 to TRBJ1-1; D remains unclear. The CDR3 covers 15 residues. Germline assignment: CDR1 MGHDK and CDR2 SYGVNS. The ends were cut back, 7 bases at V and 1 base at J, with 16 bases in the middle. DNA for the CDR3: TGTGCCAGCACCCCGGACTCCATCCCGAACACTGAAGCTTTCTTT. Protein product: CASTPDSIPNTEAFF.

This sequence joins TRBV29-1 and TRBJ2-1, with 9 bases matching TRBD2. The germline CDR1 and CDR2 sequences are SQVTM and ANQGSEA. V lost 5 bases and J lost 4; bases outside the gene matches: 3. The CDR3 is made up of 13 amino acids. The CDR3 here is CSVLAGTYNEQFF. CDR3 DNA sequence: TGCAGCGTTCTAGCGGGAACTTACAATGAGCAGTTCTTC.

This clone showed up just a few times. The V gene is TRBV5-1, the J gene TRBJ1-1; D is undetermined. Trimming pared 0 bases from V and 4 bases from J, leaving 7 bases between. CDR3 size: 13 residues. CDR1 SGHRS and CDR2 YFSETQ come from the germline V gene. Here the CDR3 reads CASSLEPVTEAFF. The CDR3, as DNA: TGCGCCAGCAGCTTGGAACCGGTCACTGAAGCTTTCTTT.

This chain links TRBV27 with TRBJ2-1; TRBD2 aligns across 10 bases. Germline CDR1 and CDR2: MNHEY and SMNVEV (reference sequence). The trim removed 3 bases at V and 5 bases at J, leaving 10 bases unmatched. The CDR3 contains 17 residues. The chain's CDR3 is CASSFDQREGRNNEQFF. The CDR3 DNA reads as TGTGCCAGCAGTTTTGACCAGCGGGAGGGCCGGAACAATGAGCAGTTCTTC.

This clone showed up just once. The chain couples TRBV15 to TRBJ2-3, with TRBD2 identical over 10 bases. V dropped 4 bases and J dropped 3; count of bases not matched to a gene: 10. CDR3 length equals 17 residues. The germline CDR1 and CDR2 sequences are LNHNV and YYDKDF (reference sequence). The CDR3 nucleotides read TGTGCCACCAGCACCAGCGGGAGGGCCCTCGAGACAGATACGCAGTATTTT. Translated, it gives CATSTSGRALETDTQYF.

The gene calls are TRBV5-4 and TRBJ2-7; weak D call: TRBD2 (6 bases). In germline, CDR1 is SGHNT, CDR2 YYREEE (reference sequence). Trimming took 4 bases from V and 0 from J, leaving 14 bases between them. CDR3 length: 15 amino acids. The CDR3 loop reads CASSPGTPHSYEQYF. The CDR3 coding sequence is TGTGCCAGCAGCCCTGGGACTCCTCACTCCTACGAGCAGTACTTC.

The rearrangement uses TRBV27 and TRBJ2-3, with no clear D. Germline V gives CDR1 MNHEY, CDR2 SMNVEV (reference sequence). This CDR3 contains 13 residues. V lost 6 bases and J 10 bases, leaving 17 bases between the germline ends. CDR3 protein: CASSPPALTAQYF. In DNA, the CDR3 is TGTGCCAGCAGCCCTCCCGCGCTAACAGCGCAGTATTTT.

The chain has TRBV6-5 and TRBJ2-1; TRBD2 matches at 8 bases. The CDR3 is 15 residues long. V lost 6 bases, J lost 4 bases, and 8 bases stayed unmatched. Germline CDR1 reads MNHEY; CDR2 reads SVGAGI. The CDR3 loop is CASRPLAGQYNEQFF. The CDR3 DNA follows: TGTGCCAGCAGACCCTTAGCGGGACAATACAATGAGCAGTTCTTC.